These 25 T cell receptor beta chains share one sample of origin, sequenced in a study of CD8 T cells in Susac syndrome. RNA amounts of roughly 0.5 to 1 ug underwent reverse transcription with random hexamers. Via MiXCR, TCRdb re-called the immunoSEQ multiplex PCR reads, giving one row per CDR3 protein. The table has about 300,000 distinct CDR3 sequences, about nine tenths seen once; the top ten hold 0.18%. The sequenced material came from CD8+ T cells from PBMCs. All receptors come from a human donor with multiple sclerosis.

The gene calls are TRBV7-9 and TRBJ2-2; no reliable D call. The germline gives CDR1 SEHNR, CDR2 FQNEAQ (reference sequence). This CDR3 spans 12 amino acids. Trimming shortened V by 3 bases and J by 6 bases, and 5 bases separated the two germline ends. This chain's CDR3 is CASSFTPGELFF. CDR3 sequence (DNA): TGTGCCAGCAGCTTCACGCCCGGGGAGCTGTTTTTT.

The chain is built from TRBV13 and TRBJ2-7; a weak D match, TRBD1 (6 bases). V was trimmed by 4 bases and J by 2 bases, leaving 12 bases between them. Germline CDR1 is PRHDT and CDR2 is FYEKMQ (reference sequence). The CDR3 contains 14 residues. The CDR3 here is CASSSYRDPYEQYF. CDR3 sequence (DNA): TGTGCCAGCAGCTCCTACAGGGATCCCTACGAGCAGTACTTC.

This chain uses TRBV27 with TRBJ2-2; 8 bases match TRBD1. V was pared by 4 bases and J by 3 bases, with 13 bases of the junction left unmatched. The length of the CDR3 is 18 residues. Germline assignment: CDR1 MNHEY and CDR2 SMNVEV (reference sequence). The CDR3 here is CASSSSSFRGPDTGELFF. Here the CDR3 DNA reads TGTGCCAGCAGTTCTTCCTCCTTCAGGGGGCCGGACACCGGGGAGCTGTTTTTT.

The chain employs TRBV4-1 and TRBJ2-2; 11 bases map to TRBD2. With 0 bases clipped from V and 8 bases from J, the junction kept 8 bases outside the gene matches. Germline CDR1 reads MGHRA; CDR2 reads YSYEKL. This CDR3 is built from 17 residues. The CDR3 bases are TGCGCCAGCAGCCAAGAGCGGGCTAGCGGGAGGTCAGGGGAGCTGTTTTTT. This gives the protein CASSQERASGRSGELFF.

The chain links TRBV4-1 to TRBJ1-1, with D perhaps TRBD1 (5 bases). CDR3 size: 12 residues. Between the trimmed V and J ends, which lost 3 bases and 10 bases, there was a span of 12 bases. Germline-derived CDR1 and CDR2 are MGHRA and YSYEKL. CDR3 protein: CASSHLGQGAFF. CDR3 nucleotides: TGCGCCAGCAGCCATCTTGGACAAGGAGCTTTCTTT.

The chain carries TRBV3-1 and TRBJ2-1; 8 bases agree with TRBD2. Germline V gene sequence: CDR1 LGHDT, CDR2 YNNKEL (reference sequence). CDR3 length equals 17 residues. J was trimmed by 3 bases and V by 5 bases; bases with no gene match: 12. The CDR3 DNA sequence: TGTGCCAGCAGCGAAGGGGAGCGGGGGCCCCGCTACAATGAGCAGTTCTTC. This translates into CASSEGERGPRYNEQFF.

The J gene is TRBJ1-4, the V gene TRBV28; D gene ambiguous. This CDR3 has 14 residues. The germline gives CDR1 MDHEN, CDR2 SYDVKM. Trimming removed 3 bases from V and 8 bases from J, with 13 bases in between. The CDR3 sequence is CASSLSGVSEKLFF. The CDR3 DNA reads TGTGCCAGCAGTTTGTCAGGTGTGAGCGAAAAACTGTTTTTT.

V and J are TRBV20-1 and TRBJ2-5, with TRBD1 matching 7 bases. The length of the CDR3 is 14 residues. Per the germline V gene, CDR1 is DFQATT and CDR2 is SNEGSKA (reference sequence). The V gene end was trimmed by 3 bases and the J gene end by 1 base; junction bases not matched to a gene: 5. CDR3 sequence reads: CSASLTGSQETQYF. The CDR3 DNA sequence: TGCAGTGCTAGCCTGACAGGGTCCCAAGAGACCCAGTACTTC.

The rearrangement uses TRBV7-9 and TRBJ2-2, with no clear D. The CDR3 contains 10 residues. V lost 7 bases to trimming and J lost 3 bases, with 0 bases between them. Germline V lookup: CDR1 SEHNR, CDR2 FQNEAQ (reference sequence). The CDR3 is CASNTGELFF. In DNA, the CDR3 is TGTGCCAGCAACACCGGGGAGCTGTTTTTT.

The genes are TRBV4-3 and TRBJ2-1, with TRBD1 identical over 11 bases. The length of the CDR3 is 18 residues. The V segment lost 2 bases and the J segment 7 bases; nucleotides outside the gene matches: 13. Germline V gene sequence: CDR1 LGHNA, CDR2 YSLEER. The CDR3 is CASSQTPSGQGGENEQFF. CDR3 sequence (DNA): TGCGCCAGCAGCCAAACCCCGTCGGGACAGGGGGGTGAGAATGAGCAGTTCTTC.

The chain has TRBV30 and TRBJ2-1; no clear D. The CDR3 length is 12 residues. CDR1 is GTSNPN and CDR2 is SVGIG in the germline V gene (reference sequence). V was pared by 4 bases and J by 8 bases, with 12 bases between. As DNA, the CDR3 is TGTGCCTGGACCCATCTAGTCCATGAGCAGTTCTTC. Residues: CAWTHLVHEQFF.

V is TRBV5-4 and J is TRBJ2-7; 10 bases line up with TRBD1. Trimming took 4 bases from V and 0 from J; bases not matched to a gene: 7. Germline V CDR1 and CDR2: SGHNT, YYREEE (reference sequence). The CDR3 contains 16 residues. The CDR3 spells CASSPTGTGVSYEQYF. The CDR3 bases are TGTGCCAGCAGCCCAACCGGGACAGGGGTCTCCTACGAGCAGTACTTC.

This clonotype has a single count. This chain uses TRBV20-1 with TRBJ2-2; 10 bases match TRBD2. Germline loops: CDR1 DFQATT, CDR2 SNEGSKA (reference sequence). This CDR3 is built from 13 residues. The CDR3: CSTLAGLTGELFF. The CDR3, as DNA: TGCAGCACACTAGCGGGACTCACCGGGGAGCTGTTTTTT.

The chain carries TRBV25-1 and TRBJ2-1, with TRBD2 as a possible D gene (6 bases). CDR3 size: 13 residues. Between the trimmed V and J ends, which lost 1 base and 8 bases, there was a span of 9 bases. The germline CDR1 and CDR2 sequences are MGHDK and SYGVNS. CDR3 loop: CASSELEGYEQFF. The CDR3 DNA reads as TGTGCCAGCAGTGAATTGGAGGGGTATGAGCAGTTCTTC.

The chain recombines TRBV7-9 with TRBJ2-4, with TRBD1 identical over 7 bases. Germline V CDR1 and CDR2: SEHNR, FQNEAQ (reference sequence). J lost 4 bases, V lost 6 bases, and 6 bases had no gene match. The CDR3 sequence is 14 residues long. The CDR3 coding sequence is TGTGCCAGCAGTGTCCCGGGACAGAAAAACATTCAGTACTTC. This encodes CASSVPGQKNIQYF.

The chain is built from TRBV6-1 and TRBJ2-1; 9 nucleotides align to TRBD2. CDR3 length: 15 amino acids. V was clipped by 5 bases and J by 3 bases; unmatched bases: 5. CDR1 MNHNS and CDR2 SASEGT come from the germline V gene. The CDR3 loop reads CASSLAGALYNEQFF. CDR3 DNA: TGTGCCAGCAGTTTAGCGGGAGCCCTCTACAATGAGCAGTTCTTC.

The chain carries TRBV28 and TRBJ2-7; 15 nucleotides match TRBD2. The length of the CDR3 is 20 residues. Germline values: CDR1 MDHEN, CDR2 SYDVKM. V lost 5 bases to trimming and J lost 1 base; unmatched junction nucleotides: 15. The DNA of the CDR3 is TGTGCCAGCAGTACTGGACTAGCGGGAGGGCCCGTGGGGGGATCCTACGAGCAGTACTTC. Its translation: CASSTGLAGGPVGGSYEQYF. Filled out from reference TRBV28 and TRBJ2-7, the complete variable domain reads DVKVTQSSRYLVKRTGEKVFLECVQDMDHENMFWYRQDPGLGLRLIYFSYDVKMKEKGDIPEGYSVSREKKERFSLILESASTNQTSMYLCASSTGLAGGPVGGSYEQYFGPGTRLTVT.

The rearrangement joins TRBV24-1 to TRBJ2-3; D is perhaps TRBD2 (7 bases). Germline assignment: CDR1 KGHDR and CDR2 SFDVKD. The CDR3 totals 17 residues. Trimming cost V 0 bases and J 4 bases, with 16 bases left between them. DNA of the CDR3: TGTGCCACCAGTGATTTGCAAATGGGGGGGCGAGCAGATACGCAGTATTTT. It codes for CATSDLQMGGRADTQYF.

CDR3 sequence (DNA): TGTGCCAGCAGGGGTGGATGGGGGAGCAATCAGCCCCAGCATTTT. It is translated as CASRGGWGSNQPQHF. The V call is TRBV6-1, the J call TRBJ1-5, with D maybe TRBD1 (5 bases). With 6 bases removed from V and 1 base from J, the gap between germline ends came to 13 bases. CDR1 and CDR2 (germline): MNHNS, SASEGT. The CDR3 spans 15 residues.

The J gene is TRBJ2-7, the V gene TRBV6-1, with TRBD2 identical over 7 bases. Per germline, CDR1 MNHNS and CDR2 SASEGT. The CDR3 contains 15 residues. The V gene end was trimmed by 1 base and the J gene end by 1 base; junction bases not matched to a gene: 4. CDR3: CASSEVASGSYEQYF. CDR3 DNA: TGTGCCAGCAGTGAAGTGGCTAGCGGATCCTACGAGCAGTACTTC.

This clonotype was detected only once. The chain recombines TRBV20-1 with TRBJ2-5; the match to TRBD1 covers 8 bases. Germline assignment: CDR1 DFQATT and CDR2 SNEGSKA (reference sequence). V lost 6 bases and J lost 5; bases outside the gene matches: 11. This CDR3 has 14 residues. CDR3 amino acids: CSATDRGLGETQYF. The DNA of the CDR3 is TGCAGTGCCACAGACAGGGGCCTTGGGGAGACCCAGTACTTC.

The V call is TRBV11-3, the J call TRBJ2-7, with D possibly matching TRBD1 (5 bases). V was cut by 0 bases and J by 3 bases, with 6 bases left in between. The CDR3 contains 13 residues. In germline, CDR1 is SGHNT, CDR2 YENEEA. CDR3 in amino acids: CASSLDQGYEQYF. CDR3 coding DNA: TGTGCCAGCAGCTTAGATCAGGGCTACGAGCAGTACTTC.

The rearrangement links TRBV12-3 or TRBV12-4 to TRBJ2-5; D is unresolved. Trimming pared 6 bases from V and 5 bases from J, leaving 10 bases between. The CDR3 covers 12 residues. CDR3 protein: CASSLIRETQYF. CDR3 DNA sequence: TGTGCCAGCAGCCTAATTCGGGAGACCCAGTACTTC.

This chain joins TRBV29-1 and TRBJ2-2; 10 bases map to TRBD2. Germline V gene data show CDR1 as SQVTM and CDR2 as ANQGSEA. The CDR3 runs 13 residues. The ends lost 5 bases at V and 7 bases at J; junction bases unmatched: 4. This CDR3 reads CSVSSGRNGELFF. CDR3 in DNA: TGCAGCGTTAGTAGCGGGAGGAACGGGGAGCTGTTTTTT.

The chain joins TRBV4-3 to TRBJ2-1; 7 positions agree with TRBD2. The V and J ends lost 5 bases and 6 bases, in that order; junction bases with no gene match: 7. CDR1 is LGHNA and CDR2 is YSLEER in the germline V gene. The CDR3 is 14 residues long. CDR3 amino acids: CASSGAGVANEQFF. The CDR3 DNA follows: TGCGCCAGCAGCGGGGCGGGAGTAGCCAATGAGCAGTTCTTC.